Given below is one T cell receptor beta chain in context. The method was immunoSEQ multiplex PCR; TCRdb's version includes in-frame clones alone and lacks a portion of them. The table records around 85,000 clones, approximately 94% of them present only once. Trimming took 2 bases from V and 2 from J, leaving 18 bases between them. The germline CDR1 and CDR2 sequences are LNHDA and SQIVND (reference sequence). The CDR3 consists of 17 residues. This sample is drawn from a study of technical replicates of blood from a few donors. The TCR comes from a human donor in good health. The chain employs TRBV19 and TRBJ1-2, with a possible D match to TRBD1 (5 bases). Specimen: T cells isolated from PBMCs. Here the CDR3 reads CASSIQQGFSYNYGYTF. CDR3 nucleotides: TGTGCCAGTAGTATACAGCAGGGTTTTAGCTACAACTATGGCTACACCTTC.